The T cell receptor beta chain described here comes from a study of blood T cell repertoires in COVID-19. The CDR3 runs 13 residues. V was pared by 0 bases and J by 8 bases, with 8 bases between. Germline loops: CDR1 MGHDK, CDR2 SYGVNS. Authors' processing steps: Reference gene primer amplification yielded estimated nucleated cell counts. Clones were sequenced by immunoSEQ multiplex PCR, and TCRdb holds only the in-frame ones, with some missing. The V and J calls and the clone size are those of that table, but D and trimming were determined from the DNA. The sample yields about 270,000 clones, roughly 86% seen once.

The rearrangement joins TRBV25-1 to TRBJ2-1, with D possibly being TRBD2 (5 bases). The sample comprised PBMCs or T cells enriched from blood (not recorded which). The receptor comes from a woman aged 18-29 years who had recovered from COVID-19. CDR3 residues: CASSEYGGYEQFF. DNA for the CDR3: TGTGCCAGCAGTGAATATGGCGGGTATGAGCAGTTCTTC.